Below are 27 T cell receptor beta chains sequenced from a single sample in a study of blood T cells in healthy people across ages. Combining a sample-barcoded 5' primer with a J-beta primer mix, a second PCR ran for about 6 to 11 cycles. From the 5' RACE reads, TCRdb called clonotypes with MiXCR, one entry per CDR3 protein. The table shows about 1.8 million distinct CDR3 sequences, with roughly 52% occurring only once. Sequencing was done on a sample of blood. These receptors originate from a woman aged 40 to 55 in good health.

This clonotype was found a few times. The chain combines TRBV5-1 with TRBJ2-7, with D unresolved. The germline V and J ends were trimmed by 0 bases and 6 bases, with 13 bases remaining between them. CDR1 is SGHRS and CDR2 is YFSETQ in the germline V gene. CDR3 size: 14 residues. As DNA, the CDR3 is TGCGCCAGCAGCTTGGGTCCTTCCTCTGTCGAGCAGTACTTC. Encoded protein: CASSLGPSSVEQYF.

This rearrangement joins TRBV4-3 to TRBJ2-1, with TRBD2 matching 7 bases. Germline lookup yields CDR1 LGHNA and CDR2 YSLEER. The trim removed 4 bases at V and 10 bases at J, leaving 4 bases unmatched. This CDR3 has 12 residues. The CDR3 here is CASSPSGAEQFF. The CDR3 DNA sequence: TGCGCCAGCAGCCCCAGCGGGGCCGAGCAGTTCTTC.

The chain employs TRBV6-1 and TRBJ2-1, with 7 bases lining up with TRBD1. The J segment lost 12 bases and the V segment lost 3 bases, leaving 14 bases of the junction unmatched. Germline V gives CDR1 MNHNS, CDR2 SASEGT. CDR3 length: 15 amino acids. The CDR3 protein is CASSEVVGGRGGQFF. For the CDR3, the DNA is TGTGCCAGCAGTGAGGTAGTAGGGGGCCGAGGCGGGCAGTTCTTC.

The V call is TRBV29-1, the J call TRBJ2-1, with 11 bases identical to TRBD2. This CDR3 is 15 amino acids long. The V gene's germline CDR1 is SQVTM and CDR2 ANQGSEA. With 0 bases clipped from V and 9 bases from J, the junction kept 7 bases outside the gene matches. The DNA for the CDR3 is TGCAGCGTTGAAGAGGTAGCGGGGGGGCTGTGTGAGCAGTTCTTC. Its protein is CSVEEVAGGLCEQFF.

The chain employs TRBV14 and TRBJ2-3, with 7 positions matching TRBD1. Looked up from germline, CDR1 is SGHDN and CDR2 is FVKESK. The V and J ends lost 1 base and 11 bases, in that order; junction bases with no gene match: 6. The CDR3 runs 13 residues. This CDR3 reads CASSQVGRTGQYF. The DNA of the CDR3 is TGTGCCAGCAGCCAAGTCGGCCGGACAGGGCAGTATTTT. The full variable domain, with the rest looked up from reference TRBV14 and TRBJ2-3, is EAGVTQFPSHSVIEKGQTVTLRCDPISGHDNLYWYRRVMGKEIKFLLHFVKESKQDESGMPNNRFLAERTGGTYSTLKVQPAELEDSGVYFCASSQVGRTGQYFGPGTRLTVL.

The chain carries TRBV7-2 and TRBJ2-5; the D gene is possibly TRBD1 (6 bases). The CDR3 runs 14 residues. Germline V lookup: CDR1 SGHTA, CDR2 FQGNSA. Between the trimmed V and J ends, which lost 5 bases and 5 bases, there was a span of 15 bases. Written as DNA, the CDR3 is TGTGCCAGCAGCAAAAGAGAGGGGGATGAGACCCAGTACTTC. Translated, it gives CASSKREGDETQYF.

This rearrangement joins TRBV28 to TRBJ2-7; 7 nucleotides line up with TRBD2. Germline V gene lookup returns CDR1 MDHEN and CDR2 SYDVKM. J lost 7 bases, V lost 4 bases, and 13 bases had no gene match. The CDR3 runs to 15 residues. CDR3 in amino acids: CASSSRRRENREQYF. The DNA for the CDR3 is TGTGCCAGCAGTTCCCGCCGGCGGGAGAATCGGGAGCAGTACTTC.

This clonotype came up a few times. For the CDR3, the DNA is TGTGCCAGCAGCCACCCCCGTGGATCGGGGGAGACCCAGTACTTC. Translation gives CASSHPRGSGETQYF. V is TRBV9 and J is TRBJ2-5, with D possibly TRBD2 on 5 matching bases. CDR1 is SGDLS and CDR2 is YYNGEE in the germline V gene. V shed 4 bases and J shed 5 bases, with 18 bases lying between them. This CDR3 has 15 amino acids.

The chain has TRBV7-2 and TRBJ2-3; 7 bases map to TRBD2. V was pared by 3 bases and J by 1 base, with 1 base of the junction left unmatched. The length of the CDR3 is 14 residues. The germline V gene has CDR1 SGHTA and CDR2 FQGNSA. The CDR3 nucleotides are TGTGCCAGCAGCTTCCGGGAGGGCACAGATACGCAGTATTTT. This encodes CASSFREGTDTQYF.

The J gene is TRBJ2-3, the V gene TRBV2; 9 bases are shared with TRBD1. With V trimmed by 3 bases and J by 3 bases, 4 bases remained unmatched. The CDR3 has 15 residues. From germline, CDR1 is SNHLY and CDR2 FYNNEI. CDR3 sequence (DNA): TGTGCCAGCAGTGACGAGACAGGGGGGACAGATACGCAGTATTTT. Translation: CASSDETGGTDTQYF.

This sequence joins TRBV2 and TRBJ2-3; the match to TRBD1 covers 8 bases. V lost 9 bases and J lost 1; bases outside the gene matches: 3. The CDR3 spans 13 residues. Germline CDR1 and CDR2: SNHLY and FYNNEI. CDR3 nucleotides: TGTGCCAGTGGGACAGGACGCACAGATACGCAGTATTTT. It translates to CASGTGRTDTQYF.

The gene calls are TRBV5-1 and TRBJ2-2; the D call may be TRBD1 or TRBD2 (5 bases each). CDR1 SGHRS and CDR2 YFSETQ come from the germline V gene. This CDR3 spans 15 amino acids. Trimming took 0 bases from V and 4 from J, leaving 10 bases between them. DNA of the CDR3: TGCGCCAGCAGCTTGGTTCCAGGGAGCACCGGGGAGCTGTTTTTT. Its protein is CASSLVPGSTGELFF.

This chain links TRBV19 with TRBJ2-1; D gene ambiguous. This CDR3 spans 14 amino acids. With 2 bases removed from V and 5 bases from J, the gap between germline ends came to 10 bases. CDR1 and CDR2 from the germline V gene are LNHDA and SQIVND (reference sequence). The CDR3 region has the DNA TGTGCCAGTAGTATATTTTGGGTAAACAATGAGCAGTTCTTC. It codes for CASSIFWVNNEQFF.

This clonotype was seen more than once but under ten times. The chain uses TRBV12-3 or TRBV12-4 and TRBJ1-6; D gene uncertain. The V end was cut by 0 bases, the J end by 4 bases, with 10 bases between. The CDR3 loop spans 16 amino acids. Here the CDR3 DNA reads TGTGCCAGCAGTTTAGCGCGTCCGGGTTATAATTCACCCCTCCACTTT. This encodes CASSLARPGYNSPLHF.

This clonotype was observed a handful of times. This chain joins TRBV6-1 and TRBJ2-5; D ambiguous. The CDR3 is 15 amino acids. Germline V gene sequence: CDR1 MNHNS, CDR2 SASEGT. V was pared by 7 bases and J by 2 bases, with 17 bases between. The CDR3 spells CASNPPGGSQETQYF. In DNA, the CDR3 is TGTGCCAGCAACCCCCCTGGCGGATCGCAAGAGACCCAGTACTTC.

The sample holds one count of this clonotype. A much larger clonotype is one base distant, so this may be a read error. V usage is TRBV4-1 and J usage is TRBJ2-5; possibly TRBD1 or TRBD2 for D (6 bases each). Germline CDR1 MGHRA, CDR2 YSYEKL. This CDR3 region has 16 residues. In DNA form, the CDR3 reads TGCGCCAACAGCCATGGGACTGAGAGGGGGATGGAGACCCAGTACTTC. Its translation is CANSHGTERGMETQYF.

This clonotype was seen a few times. The chain couples TRBV7-2 to TRBJ2-3; 11 positions match TRBD1. With 2 bases clipped from V and 6 bases from J, the junction kept 10 bases outside the gene matches. CDR3 length equals 17 residues. Germline V lookup: CDR1 SGHTA, CDR2 FQGNSA. CDR3 nucleotide sequence: TGTGCCAGCAGCTTATCCGGGACAGGGGGATGGTTGGATACGCAGTATTTT. Its translation: CASSLSGTGGWLDTQYF.

V usage is TRBV15 and J usage is TRBJ2-5, with D tentatively TRBD2 (7 bases). The V end lost 4 bases, the J end lost 4 bases, and 16 bases lay between the germline ends. This CDR3 contains 15 residues. Germline loops: CDR1 LNHNV, CDR2 YYDKDF (reference sequence). CDR3 in amino acids: CATSTRRGARETQYF. DNA for the CDR3: TGTGCCACCAGCACGAGACGGGGGGCGCGAGAGACCCAGTACTTC.

This rearrangement joins TRBV7-2 to TRBJ1-5; D uncertain. Trimming cost V 1 base and J 1 base, with 11 bases left between them. The CDR3 extends over 16 amino acids. Germline V gene data show CDR1 as SGHTA and CDR2 as FQGNSA. CDR3 in DNA: TGTGCCAGCAGCTTAGGTACGGTTGACAGCAATCAGCCCCAGCATTTT. Protein product: CASSLGTVDSNQPQHF.

This clonotype was seen only a few times. CDR3 in amino acids: CASSSTPGLAGLNEQYF. The CDR3 DNA sequence: TGTGCCAGCAGTTCTACTCCGGGACTAGCGGGGCTAAACGAGCAGTACTTC. The chain joins TRBV7-2 to TRBJ2-7, with TRBD2 identical over 13 bases. The V and J ends lost 6 bases and 5 bases, in that order; junction bases with no gene match: 13. The CDR3 spans 17 residues. Germline V CDR1 and CDR2: SGHTA, FQGNSA.

The V and J genes are TRBV5-1 and TRBJ2-1, with D perhaps TRBD2 (5 bases). Looked up from germline, CDR1 is SGHRS and CDR2 is YFSETQ. The V gene lost 4 bases and the J gene lost 8 bases, with 16 bases spanning the gap. This CDR3 is built from 14 residues. DNA of the CDR3: TGCGCCAGCAGCGTGGAGGCATCCTTTGATGAGCAGTTCTTC. This codes for CASSVEASFDEQFF.

The rearrangement links TRBV6-5 to TRBJ2-7; 9 bases fit TRBD1. The CDR3 runs 16 residues. Trimming took 0 bases from V and 6 from J; bases not matched to a gene: 9. Germline values: CDR1 MNHEY, CDR2 SVGAGI. Written as DNA, the CDR3 is TGTGCCAGCAGTTACTCGAAAGGGACAGGGTTACCCGAGCAGTACTTC. Translating it yields CASSYSKGTGLPEQYF.

This clonotype was seen only a few times. This chain connects TRBV24-1 to TRBJ2-5, with 9 bases that match TRBD1. The V and J ends lost 4 bases and 5 bases, in that order; junction bases with no gene match: 7. Per the germline V gene, CDR1 is KGHDR and CDR2 is SFDVKD. The CDR3 extends over 15 amino acids. CDR3 loop: CATSDAGTGSETQYF. CDR3 sequence (DNA): TGTGCCACCAGTGACGCCGGGACAGGGAGTGAGACCCAGTACTTC.

This clonotype was found once. Here the CDR3 reads CSARTGQRGGKLFF. The CDR3 DNA follows: TGCAGTGCTAGGACAGGCCAACGGGGGGGAAAACTGTTTTTT. The chain carries TRBV20-1 and TRBJ1-4; D is perhaps TRBD1 (6 bases). Germline CDR1 reads DFQATT; CDR2 reads SNEGSKA (reference sequence). CDR3 size: 14 residues. V was pared by 3 bases and J by 10 bases, with 18 bases between.

As to this clonotype: At one end, the junction sequence differs from germline, possibly due to a read error. This chain uses TRBV5-1 with TRBJ2-3; TRBD2 agrees at 8 bases. Germline values: CDR1 SGHRS, CDR2 YFSETQ. There are 17 residues in the CDR3. The CDR3 protein is CASGLVPSGGPTDTQYF. The DNA for the CDR3 is TGCGCCAGCGGCTTGGTTCCGTCGGGGGGGCCTACAGATACGCAGTATTTT.

The gene calls are TRBV6-5 and TRBJ2-5; perhaps TRBD1 as D (5 bases). V lost 0 bases to trimming and J lost 7 bases, with 12 bases between them. Germline CDR1 reads MNHEY; CDR2 reads SVGAGI. The CDR3 is 14 residues long. In DNA form, the CDR3 reads TGTGCCAGCAGTTACTCGTTAGGGGTGGGGACCCAGTACTTC. This translates into CASSYSLGVGTQYF.

This clonotype was detected ten times or more. The chain combines TRBV7-2 with TRBJ2-3; TRBD2 agrees at 9 bases. The germline CDR1 and CDR2 sequences are SGHTA and FQGNSA. V lost 2 bases, J lost 7 bases, and 13 bases stayed unmatched. This CDR3 has 17 residues. In DNA form, the CDR3 reads TGTGCCAGCAGCTTACGAGTTGGAGCGGGGGGAAGGAATACGCAGTATTTT. Protein product: CASSLRVGAGGRNTQYF.